The T cell receptor beta chain under discussion was sequenced for a study of blood T cell repertoires in COVID-19. On the study more broadly: The United States, Italy and Spain supplied acute and convalescent COVID-19 samples. Sources were T cells, B-cell-depleted T cells, or PBMCs; the material itself was cDNA or gDNA.

This table comes from immunoSEQ multiplex PCR, and its TCRdb copy is limited to in-frame clones, with some not included. The sample yields fewer than 300,000 clones, about three quarters seen once. There are many counts of this clone. There are 16 residues in the CDR3. In germline, CDR1 is SGHNT, CDR2 YYREEE (reference sequence). Unmatched junction bases numbered 3, after V lost 1 base and J lost 1 base. The TCR comes from a woman older than 75 with acute or convalescent COVID-19. This chain uses TRBV5-4 with TRBJ2-2; 8 nucleotides agree with TRBD2. The sample was peripheral blood. CDR3 in amino acids: CASSLISGGNTGELFF. The CDR3 DNA sequence: TGTGCCAGCAGCTTGATAAGCGGGGGGAACACCGGGGAGCTGTTTTTT. The whole variable domain, filled in from reference TRBV5-4 and TRBJ2-2, reads ETGVTQSPTHLIKTRGQQVTLRCSSQSGHNTVSWYQQALGQGPQFIFQYYREEENGRGNFPPRFSGLQFPNYSSELNVNALELDDSALYLCASSLISGGNTGELFFGEGSRLTVL.